The entry below gives a single T cell receptor (beta chain) sequence along with its context. Its antigen is undetermined. Only in-frame clones appear in the TCRdb table, and some are missing; sequencing was by immunoSEQ multiplex PCR. The table has fewer than 100,000 clones, about 94% seen once. The entry originates in a study of cytomegalovirus exposure and HLA in healthy donors. In germline, CDR1 is MNHNY, CDR2 SVGAGI (reference sequence). V was cut by 0 bases and J by 2 bases, with 7 bases left in between. CDR3 length: 14 residues. General study findings and limits: According to a later analysis, TCR clusters from the first cohort tended to co-occur in the 100 to 150 validation repertoires.

The TCR comes from a young woman in good health and CMV-seronegative. The chain couples TRBV6-6 to TRBJ1-1; D might be TRBD1 (5 bases). Sequences were obtained from PBMCs. The CDR3 sequence is CASSYSTGNTEAFF. The CDR3 nucleotides read TGTGCCAGCAGTTACTCCACAGGTAACACTGAAGCTTTCTTT.